This T cell receptor (beta chain) was documented in a study of blood T cell repertoires in COVID-19 (dated by TCRdb to 2019 to 2021). Regarding the study in general: Samples covering the acute and convalescent phases of COVID-19 were provided by collaborators in the United States, Italy and Spain. The prospective study material was composed of cDNA or gDNA derived from T cells, B-cell-depleted T cells, or PBMCs. Subjects who had been exposed to COVID-19, were actively infected with it, or had recovered from it provided the deeply sampled blood TCRbeta repertoires that made up the dataset. A freely available public database, intended as a resource for researchers studying the immune response to SARS-CoV-2, is where the repertoires were released. The samples were drawn from the first 160 participants of the ongoing ImmuneRACE study and from over a thousand subjects provided by 6 global collaborators. Nearly every sample came with metadata listing a de-identified subject ID, COVID-19 status, age in years and sex. HLA class I and class II types, where available, came from metadata supplied by the sample provider rather than from assay-based typing. Broad study findings and their caveats: Clinical and demographic metadata were provided uncurated, with the amount varying by source and participant.

The immunoSEQ Assay, a bias-controlled multiplex PCR, was used to amplify TCRbeta CDR3 regions from genomic DNA. In the original analysis: The number of nucleated cells in each sample was estimated by amplification of reference gene primers within the assay. To quantify the absolute abundance of each unique TCRbeta CDR3 rearrangement, sequence reads were collapsed and filtered. Productive Simpson clonality was computed per sample as the square root of Simpson's diversity index over productive rearrangements. The table comes from immuneACCESS by way of TCRdb, which keeps in-frame sequences with V and J called. Part of the clones is missing from these tables; in studies checked, under half for an unresolved V gene and the rest for unknown reasons. From that table come the V and J calls and clone size; the DNA was used to work out D and trimming. Recorded for this sample are approximately 220,000 clones; 83% of them occurred a single time. About 4.8% of the sample goes to the ten largest clones.

In the prospective study, participants were roughly 18 to 100 years old, resided in about 25 geographic areas of the United States, and were enrolled through a virtual design. In the prospective study, participants were assigned to cohorts based on the clinical history participants reported in a screening survey and a study questionnaire. Exposed participants had been in contact, within 2 weeks of entering the study, with a person who had a PCR-confirmed or clinician-diagnosed case of COVID-19. In the prospective study, mobile phlebotomists collected whole blood, serum and a nasopharyngeal or oropharyngeal swab from each participant. Participants in the prospective study had the option to provide additional blood draws and questionnaires over an approximately 2-month period. Before DNA extraction, prospective study blood samples were shipped either frozen or at room temperature. Its CDR3 holds 16 amino acids, cysteine through phenylalanine. Kept here is only the CDR3 DNA, which spans 48 bases and is read in frame from base 1. CDR1 and CDR2, per the germline V gene, are SGHTA and FQGTGA. Between the V and J ends, shortened by 2 bases and 8 bases respectively, the junction contains 19 bases.

A word on this clone: Its target antigen remains unknown. It has no much larger one-base neighbor in the sample; base qualities were not kept.

This clonotype originated in a woman aged 45-60 years who had been exposed to COVID-19. The rearranged chain carries TRBV7-3 and TRBJ2-1; possibly the D gene is TRBD2, per 6 matching bases. Material for sequencing was PBMCs or T cells enriched from blood (not recorded which). The sequenced DNA: TGTGCCAGCAGCTTATCCCCGGGGAGGCGATCCGATGAGCAGTTCTTC. Translated, it gives CASSLSPGRRSDEQFF.